Listed below are T cell receptor beta chains from one sample, sequenced in a study of CD8 T cells in Susac syndrome. TCRdb used MiXCR to reprocess the immunoSEQ multiplex PCR reads, holding one entry per CDR3 protein. The sample consists of around 71,000 distinct CDR3 sequences, under 96% of them appearing once. Material: CD4+ T cells from PBMCs. The receptors derive from a human donor with multiple sclerosis. Each CDR3 is given with its conserved first and last residue. The order of the fields is CDR3 DNA, CDR3 protein, D gene, V gene, J gene, clone size. A D gene is named only where the DNA matches it firmly. Clone sizes are given selectively: once, few, many, or a class where the clone is expanded.

TGTGCCAGCAGCCCCCGACTAGCGGGGAACAATGAGCAGTTCTTC	CASSPRLAGNNEQFF	TRBD2	TRBV3-1	TRBJ2-1	.
TGTGCCAGTAGTTCTCCACAGGGGTCAGGCGAGCAGTTCTTC	CASSSPQGSGEQFF	TRBD1	TRBV19	TRBJ2-1	.
TGCAGCGTCATTCAGGGCGCGGAAGAGACCCAGTACTTC	CSVIQGAEETQYF	.	TRBV29-1	TRBJ2-5	.
TGTGCCAGCAGTAAGAACGGGCGGCCCTACGAGCAGTACTTC	CASSKNGRPYEQYF	.	TRBV7-2	TRBJ2-7	.
TGCGCCAGCAGCACTGGACAGTCCTACGAGCAGTGCTTC	CASSTGQSYEQCF	.	TRBV5-1	TRBJ2-7	.
TGTGCCTGGAGTGTTGGGGGAGAGGGGACCCAGTACTTC	CAWSVGGEGTQYF	.	TRBV30	TRBJ2-5	.
TGCAGTGCTGCAGGACAGGGGGCTGCTGGAAACACCATATATTTT	CSAAGQGAAGNTIYF	TRBD1	TRBV20-1	TRBJ1-3	.
TGCAGTGCTGGGGACAGGACGAACACTGAAGCTTTCTTT	CSAGDRTNTEAFF	TRBD1	TRBV20-1	TRBJ1-1	.
TGCAGCGTTGATAGCCGGACTAGGTCAGAGACCCAGTACTTC	CSVDSRTRSETQYF	TRBD2	TRBV29-1	TRBJ2-5	once
TGTGCCAGCAGAAGAAAGGTGGGCTCCTATAATTCACCCCTCCACTTT	CASRRKVGSYNSPLHF	.	TRBV7-2	TRBJ1-6	.
TGTGCCTGGAGTGTATCCCGAACTCAGCCCCAGCATTTT	CAWSVSRTQPQHF	.	TRBV30	TRBJ1-5	.
TGTGCCAGCAGCTCCTCCCGGGGGCAAAATTATGGCTACACCTTC	CASSSSRGQNYGYTF	.	TRBV7-9	TRBJ1-2	.
TGTGCCAGCAGCTTAGAGGGTTTCGTTGGGCGGCAAAGCACAGATACGCAGTATTTT	CASSLEGFVGRQSTDTQYF	.	TRBV13	TRBJ2-3	.
TGTGCCAGCAGTTTCGGGCGGGGGGCCTCCTACGAGCAGTACTTC	CASSFGRGASYEQYF	TRBD2	TRBV12-3/TRBV12-4	TRBJ2-7	.
TGTGCCAGCAGTTTAGCGGGGGCCGGGCCGGAGCAGTACTTC	CASSLAGAGPEQYF	.	TRBV12-3/TRBV12-4	TRBJ2-7	.
TGTGCCAGCAAAGGTTCCGGGGGCCGGACCGGGGAGCTGTTTTTT	CASKGSGGRTGELFF	.	TRBV27	TRBJ2-2	.
TGTGCCAGCAGGCACCGGGACAGGGGCACTGAAGCTTTCTTT	CASRHRDRGTEAFF	TRBD1	TRBV12-3/TRBV12-4	TRBJ1-1	.
TGCGCCAGCAGCTTGGGAGCTGCCCAAGAGACCCAGTACTTC	CASSLGAAQETQYF	.	TRBV5-1	TRBJ2-5	.
TGTGCCAGCAGCCGGGAGTGGACAGGGGACTCACCCCTCCACTTT	CASSREWTGDSPLHF	TRBD1	TRBV7-2	TRBJ1-6	once
TGTGCCAGCAGCCAAGATCTGGGGGCAATAGATACGCAGTATTTT	CASSQDLGAIDTQYF	.	TRBV3-1	TRBJ2-3	.
TGTGCCATCAGTGAGCCCCTCGGGGGGGGGCTTTCAGAGACCCAGTACTTC	CAISEPLGGGLSETQYF	TRBD2	TRBV10-3	TRBJ2-5	.
TGTGCCAGCAGCTCAGCCCGAGGGACATCAGACTCCTACGAGCAGTACTTC	CASSSARGTSDSYEQYF	.	TRBV13	TRBJ2-7	.
TGTGCCAGCAGCCATTCCAGGGGATTGAACACCGGGGAGCTGTTTTTT	CASSHSRGLNTGELFF	.	TRBV14	TRBJ2-2	.
TGTGCCATCCGGCAGGTGAACACCGGGGAGCTGTTTTTT	CAIRQVNTGELFF	.	TRBV27	TRBJ2-2	.
TGTGCCAGCAGTTTACAGGGTTTTACTAATTCACCCCTCCACTTT	CASSLQGFTNSPLHF	.	TRBV12-3/TRBV12-4	TRBJ1-6	.
TGTGCCAGCTCACCAGGGGGCAGGGGGGACTACGAGCAGTACTTC	CASSPGGRGDYEQYF	.	TRBV18	TRBJ2-7	.
TGCAGTGAATACGGGGAGAACGAGCAGTACTTC	CSEYGENEQYF	.	TRBV20-1	TRBJ2-7	.
TGTGCCAGCAGTCGGACAGGGTTACTCTACGAGCAGTACTTC	CASSRTGLLYEQYF	TRBD1	TRBV12-3/TRBV12-4	TRBJ2-7	.
TGTGCCAGCAGCCCATTCTCTAAGCGGGGGGACTACACAGATACGCAGTATTTT	CASSPFSKRGDYTDTQYF	TRBD2	TRBV28	TRBJ2-3	.
TGTGCCAGCAGCTTGGATTCGGGTGGGGCCAACGTCCTGACTTTC	CASSLDSGGANVLTF	.	TRBV5-4	TRBJ2-6	once
TGTGCCAGCAGCTTAGGTGTGGGGGTTGGGGCCAACGTCCTGACTTTC	CASSLGVGVGANVLTF	.	TRBV11-2	TRBJ2-6	.
TGCAGTGGGGTTGAGGGGGCGGGGACCCAGTACTTC	CSGVEGAGTQYF	TRBD1	TRBV20-1	TRBJ2-5	.
TGTGCCAGCAGTTCGGACAGGGGCTTTAAAGAGACCCAGTACTTC	CASSSDRGFKETQYF	TRBD1	TRBV6-2/TRBV6-3	TRBJ2-5	.
TGCAGTGCTAGAGGGCCAGGGACGAATGAAAAACTGTTTTTT	CSARGPGTNEKLFF	.	TRBV20-1	TRBJ1-4	.
TGTGCCAGCAGCCCATCATGGGACTATGGCTACACCTTC	CASSPSWDYGYTF	.	TRBV9	TRBJ1-2	.
TGCAGTGCTAGAGATTGGGCTAGCGGGGGGAAAAAAGAGACCCAGTACTTC	CSARDWASGGKKETQYF	TRBD2	TRBV20-1	TRBJ2-5	.
TGTGCCAGCAGCTCCCGGGACAGTGAATACAATGAGCAGTTCTTC	CASSSRDSEYNEQFF	TRBD1	TRBV7-9	TRBJ2-1	.
TGCAGTGCTAGCGTCGGGACTAGCGGACAGACCCAGTACTTC	CSASVGTSGQTQYF	TRBD2	TRBV20-1	TRBJ2-5	.
TGTGCCAGCAGCTTAGGCCCCAGGGGGGAGCAGTTCTTC	CASSLGPRGEQFF	TRBD1	TRBV11-2	TRBJ2-1	.
TGCAGCGTTTCGACAGGGGGCTTCACTGGGGCCAACGTCCTGACTTTC	CSVSTGGFTGANVLTF	TRBD1	TRBV29-1	TRBJ2-6	.
TGTGCCAGCAACCGGGGACTCACCCGCTATAGCAATCAGCCCCAGCATTTT	CASNRGLTRYSNQPQHF	.	TRBV6-2/TRBV6-3	TRBJ1-5	.
TGCAGCGTAGCGACGGCGGGGAATGAGCAGTTCTTC	CSVATAGNEQFF	.	TRBV29-1	TRBJ2-1	.
TGTGCCAGCAGCTTCCATCTCGATGAGCAGTTCTTC	CASSFHLDEQFF	.	TRBV11-2	TRBJ2-1	.
TGTGCCAGTAGTATTCATACACCCGCGCTTGAAAAACTGTTTTTT	CASSIHTPALEKLFF	.	TRBV19	TRBJ1-4	.
TGTGCCAGCACGGAGGGCCGGAAACTCTCTGGGGCCAACGTCCTGACTTTC	CASTEGRKLSGANVLTF	.	TRBV5-4	TRBJ2-6	.
TGTGCCAGCAGCCCTGCTGGGGCCCGAGAGACCCAGTACTTC	CASSPAGARETQYF	.	TRBV11-2	TRBJ2-5	.
TGTGCCAGCAGCCAAGATGGGTTTAGCGGGGGGCCTGATGAGCAGTTCTTC	CASSQDGFSGGPDEQFF	TRBD2	TRBV4-2	TRBJ2-1	.
TGTGCCAGCGGTCAATTGCGGGGGCTCGATGGCTACACCTTC	CASGQLRGLDGYTF	.	TRBV28	TRBJ1-2	.
TGTGCCAGCGGGGGCCCGACCTACGAGCAGTACTTC	CASGGPTYEQYF	.	TRBV12-3/TRBV12-4	TRBJ2-7	once
TGCAGTGCTCGACCAGGGGGCGAGGGACGGAAGACCCAGTACTTC	CSARPGGEGRKTQYF	TRBD1	TRBV20-1	TRBJ2-5	.
TGCGCCAGCAGCCAAGATATTGGGGAATCCCAAGAGACCCAGTACTTC	CASSQDIGESQETQYF	.	TRBV4-3	TRBJ2-5	.
TGCAGCGTGGGGGACAGGGTCTCCTACAATGAGCAGTTCTTC	CSVGDRVSYNEQFF	TRBD1	TRBV29-1	TRBJ2-1	.
TGTGCCAGCAGTCCGACGGGGGGAGGAGAGGGAAAACTGTTTTTT	CASSPTGGGEGKLFF	.	TRBV6-5	TRBJ1-4	.
TGTGCCAGCGGTCCAGGGGGGAGTAGGGAAGAGTTCTTC	CASGPGGSREEFF	.	TRBV7-2	TRBJ2-1	.
TGTGCCAGCAGCTTAGTTCCGGTCAGGGGAAAAGAGGACTTC	CASSLVPVRGKEDF	.	TRBV7-9	TRBJ2-5	.
TGTGCCAGCAGTCCCCACTACGAGCAGTACTTC	CASSPHYEQYF	.	TRBV6-2/TRBV6-3	TRBJ2-7	.
TGTGCCAGCAGCTTGGCCCAGAGCACTGAAGCTTTCTTT	CASSLAQSTEAFF	.	TRBV7-9	TRBJ1-1	.
TGTGCCAGCACCTTACCGGACAGGGGAGGGACAGATACGCAGTATTTT	CASTLPDRGGTDTQYF	TRBD1	TRBV12-3/TRBV12-4	TRBJ2-3	.